These 2 T cell receptor beta chains originate from one sample sequenced in a study of vaccination and CD4 T cells after COVID-19. The Oncomine TCR Beta short-read assay sequenced DNA from cultured CD4+ T cells. TCRdb recomputed calls from the PCR reads with MiXCR, one row per CDR3 protein. The table lists 20,000 to 30,000 distinct CDR3 sequences, roughly 44% of them singletons. Described treatment: approximately 10-day PBMC culture with coronavirus spike peptide pools or control peptides (ViraFEST assay). What these receptors recognize is not known. The sequenced sample consisted of CD4+ T cells from blood, cultured in vitro. The receptor source for this set is a human donor who had recovered from COVID-19.

The rearrangement joins TRBV20-1 to TRBJ1-1; D is uncertain. V lost 3 bases, J lost 3 bases, and 2 bases lay in between. The CDR3 is 10 residues long. CDR1 is DFQATT and CDR2 is SNEGSKA in the germline V gene (reference sequence). The CDR3 DNA reads TGCAGTGCTAGGCACACTGAAGCTTTCTTT. Protein product: CSARHTEAFF.

The chain combines TRBV19 with TRBJ2-2; TRBD2 matches 9 bases. CDR1 LNHDA and CDR2 SQIVND come from the germline V gene (reference sequence). CDR3 length: 15 residues. V shed 3 bases and J 10 bases; nucleotides not matched to a gene: 9. The CDR3 region is CASSMVAGAPAELFF. CDR3 DNA: TGTGCCAGTAGTATGGTAGCGGGGGCCCCCGCGGAGCTGTTTTTT.